These T cell receptor beta chains were read from a single sample in a study of T cells in Graves' hyperthyroidism and ophthalmopathy. TCRdb ran MiXCR on the multiplex PCR reads and lists one entry per CDR3 protein. The sample has about 640,000 distinct CDR3 sequences, less than 25% seen once. The sample consisted of blood. These TCRs come from a man aged 25-45 years with Graves' ophthalmopathy. Each CDR3 is given without its conserved first and last residue.

V gene	J gene	CDR3 protein
TRBV11-3	TRBJ2-1	ASSYVAYNEQF
TRBV4-1	TRBJ2-3	ASSQVTGGGTDTQY
TRBV11-2	TRBJ2-7	ASSLVRTRNPHEQY
TRBV25-1	TRBJ1-2	ASSTTTTGTGPYGYT
TRBV7-2	TRBJ2-7	ASSQFQREGLVEQY
TRBV6-5	TRBJ2-3	ASSHRQPTDTQY
TRBV28	TRBJ2-7	ASTQRGYEQY
TRBV19	TRBJ1-5	ATNRGYSNQPQH
TRBV19	TRBJ1-5	ASSKRTDNQPQH
TRBV15	TRBJ2-1	ATSQEGLAGGPHNEQF
TRBV11-1	TRBJ2-5	ASSLSLPEETQY
TRBV14	TRBJ1-1	ASSQGYSWAGNTEAF
TRBV30	TRBJ2-1	AGGGGYNEQF
TRBV3-1	TRBJ1-1	ASSQDPWGELAF
TRBV28	TRBJ2-5	ASSWSSGGRETQY
TRBV30	TRBJ1-1	AWSRGDPEAF
TRBV28	TRBJ2-3	ASTLRGRSTDTQY
TRBV20-1	TRBJ2-5	SARVLGRETQY
TRBV5-6	TRBJ1-1	ASSLRLVGTEAF
TRBV6-5	TRBJ2-1	ASSYSGTPVGSYNEQF
TRBV2	TRBJ2-3	ASKVPDTQY
TRBV7-2	TRBJ2-7	ASSLMEGGRYEQY
TRBV2	TRBJ2-5	ASRRLAGGGETQY
TRBV28	TRBJ2-7	ASSFSRTGKNEQY
TRBV7-9	TRBJ2-3	ASSAPTRDTQY
TRBV29-1	TRBJ1-2	SVDLGGYGYT
TRBV4-3	TRBJ2-7	ASSQGAASYEQY